The rows below give T cell receptor beta chains drawn from one sample of a study of vaccination effects on CD4 cells after COVID-19. These TCRs' antigens remain unknown. Data came from immunoSEQ multiplex PCR; TCRdb stores just in-frame clones and leaves some out. Among tens of thousands of clones listed, 55% to 75% were seen once. The sequencing used CD4+ T cells from PBMCs cultured with SARS-CoV-2 spike peptides, collected before COVID-19 vaccination. Receptor source: a human donor who received a COVID-19 vaccine. CDR3s include the opening cysteine and the closing phenylalanine or tryptophan. D genes are given only for firm matches. Part of the rows lack a size; the others show once, few, many or a class for expanded clones.

CDR3nt: TGTGCCAGCAGCTTAGGGACAGGGGGCGATGAAGCTTTCTTT
CDR3aa: CASSLGTGGDEAFF
d_gene: TRBD1
j_gene: TRBJ1-1
abundance: -
v_gene: TRBV7-2

CDR3nt: TGTGCCAGCAGTTACCGGCCCAGACAGGGGGAAAGGGGGACCCAGTACTTC
CDR3aa: CASSYRPRQGERGTQYF
d_gene: TRBD1
j_gene: TRBJ2-5
abundance: -
v_gene: TRBV6-2/TRBV6-3

CDR3nt: TGTGCCAGCCGGCCGGGGCCTAGCAATCAGCCCCAGCATTTT
CDR3aa: CASRPGPSNQPQHF
d_gene: -
j_gene: TRBJ1-5
abundance: -
v_gene: TRBV5-7

CDR3nt: TGTGCCAGTAGTTATCCGGGACAGGGAAAGACCAACGTCCTGACTTTC
CDR3aa: CASSYPGQGKTNVLTF
d_gene: TRBD1
j_gene: TRBJ2-6
abundance: -
v_gene: TRBV19

CDR3nt: TGTGCCAGCAGTTACATACCTGGAAACACCATATATTTT
CDR3aa: CASSYIPGNTIYF
d_gene: -
j_gene: TRBJ1-3
abundance: many
v_gene: TRBV6-5

CDR3nt: TGTGCCAGCAGCACAAGTCCGGGACAGGGGGCATTGACTGAAGCTTTCTTT
CDR3aa: CASSTSPGQGALTEAFF
d_gene: TRBD1
j_gene: TRBJ1-1
abundance: few
v_gene: TRBV3-1/TRBV3-2

CDR3nt: TGTGCCAGCAGTCGATCCCCCGGCCATGAGCAGTTCTTC
CDR3aa: CASSRSPGHEQFF
d_gene: -
j_gene: TRBJ2-1
abundance: once
v_gene: TRBV28

CDR3nt: TGTGCCAGTAGTATTCTGGGGTCCCTGAACACTGAAGCTTTCTTT
CDR3aa: CASSILGSLNTEAFF
d_gene: -
j_gene: TRBJ1-1
abundance: -
v_gene: TRBV19

CDR3nt: TGTGCCAGCAGTTACTCCAATAGCGGGAGGGCCGCCAATGAGCAGTTCTTC
CDR3aa: CASSYSNSGRAANEQFF
d_gene: TRBD2
j_gene: TRBJ2-1
abundance: -
v_gene: TRBV6-2/TRBV6-3

CDR3nt: TGCGCCAGCCAGAGGACCCCGACGAGGACCGGGGAGCTGTTTTTT
CDR3aa: CASQRTPTRTGELFF
d_gene: -
j_gene: TRBJ2-2
abundance: -
v_gene: TRBV5-1

CDR3nt: TGTGCCAGCAGTTTATCCGGAAGCTCCTACAATGAGCAGTTCTTC
CDR3aa: CASSLSGSSYNEQFF
d_gene: -
j_gene: TRBJ2-1
abundance: -
v_gene: TRBV27

CDR3nt: TGCAGCGTTGAAGACTCTACGGGAAAGAAGAACACCGGGGAGCTGTTTTTT
CDR3aa: CSVEDSTGKKNTGELFF
d_gene: -
j_gene: TRBJ2-2
abundance: -
v_gene: TRBV29-1

CDR3nt: TGCGCCAGCAGCCATCACAAAGGGGACAGCGGGCCCCAGCATTTT
CDR3aa: CASSHHKGDSGPQHF
d_gene: TRBD1
j_gene: TRBJ1-5
abundance: few
v_gene: TRBV4-1

CDR3nt: TGTGCCAGCAGGGCCCGGGGGTCCTACAATGAGCAGTTCTTC
CDR3aa: CASRARGSYNEQFF
d_gene: -
j_gene: TRBJ2-1
abundance: once
v_gene: TRBV6-4

CDR3nt: TGTGCCAGCAGCAGGGCAGGGTGGGGTCGTACCACCGGGGAGCTGTTTTTT
CDR3aa: CASSRAGWGRTTGELFF
d_gene: -
j_gene: TRBJ2-2
abundance: -
v_gene: TRBV5-4

CDR3nt: TGTGCCAGCTCACCCAGGGCGTACACTGAAGCTTTCTTT
CDR3aa: CASSPRAYTEAFF
d_gene: -
j_gene: TRBJ1-1
abundance: -
v_gene: TRBV18

CDR3nt: TGTGCCTGGAGACCTACAGGGGCCTACGAGCAGTACTTC
CDR3aa: CAWRPTGAYEQYF
d_gene: TRBD1
j_gene: TRBJ2-7
abundance: many
v_gene: TRBV30

CDR3nt: TGCGCCAGCAGCGCCAAGGTTGACACTGAAGCTTTCTTT
CDR3aa: CASSAKVDTEAFF
d_gene: -
j_gene: TRBJ1-1
abundance: -
v_gene: TRBV5-1

CDR3nt: TGTGCCAGCAGCCTGGGGACGAGGGCTGGGGCCAACGTCCTGACTTTC
CDR3aa: CASSLGTRAGANVLTF
d_gene: -
j_gene: TRBJ2-6
abundance: -
v_gene: TRBV3-1/TRBV3-2

CDR3nt: TGTGCCAGCAAGAAAGACGGGGTTAGGAACACTGAAGCTTTCTTT
CDR3aa: CASKKDGVRNTEAFF
d_gene: -
j_gene: TRBJ1-1
abundance: -
v_gene: TRBV2

CDR3nt: TGTGCCAGCAGCTTAGTAGGCGCGGGCCGATCACCCGGGGAGCTGTTTTTT
CDR3aa: CASSLVGAGRSPGELFF
d_gene: -
j_gene: TRBJ2-2
abundance: -
v_gene: TRBV7-3

CDR3nt: TGTGCCAGCAGCCGGAATACAGGGAACTATGGCTACACCTTC
CDR3aa: CASSRNTGNYGYTF
d_gene: -
j_gene: TRBJ1-2
abundance: few
v_gene: TRBV7-2

CDR3nt: TGCGCCAGCAGACTCTTAGCGGGGGGCTCCAATGAGCAGTTCTTC
CDR3aa: CASRLLAGGSNEQFF
d_gene: TRBD2
j_gene: TRBJ2-1
abundance: -
v_gene: TRBV5-1

CDR3nt: TGCACCAGCAGCCAAGGGGAGTTCGATGGCTACACCTTC
CDR3aa: CTSSQGEFDGYTF
d_gene: -
j_gene: TRBJ1-2
abundance: -
v_gene: TRBV1

CDR3nt: TGTGCCCCACGGACAGACAACCCGAACACTGAAGCTTTCTTT
CDR3aa: CAPRTDNPNTEAFF
d_gene: -
j_gene: TRBJ1-1
abundance: -
v_gene: TRBV10-3

CDR3nt: TGTGCCAGCAGCGTCCCCGGCAATGAGCAGTTCTTC
CDR3aa: CASSVPGNEQFF
d_gene: -
j_gene: TRBJ2-1
abundance: -
v_gene: TRBV28

CDR3nt: TGTGCCAGCAGCCCTGGGTACCTGAAGGGGGATGAGCAGTTCTTC
CDR3aa: CASSPGYLKGDEQFF
d_gene: -
j_gene: TRBJ2-1
abundance: few
v_gene: TRBV7-9

CDR3nt: TGTGCCAGCAGCTCAGGGGTAGGCAGAGAAGCTTTCTTT
CDR3aa: CASSSGVGREAFF
d_gene: -
j_gene: TRBJ1-1
abundance: few
v_gene: TRBV11-2

CDR3nt: TGTGCCAGCACCCCCCATCGACAGGGGAATCAGCCCCAGCATTTT
CDR3aa: CASTPHRQGNQPQHF
d_gene: TRBD1
j_gene: TRBJ1-5
abundance: -
v_gene: TRBV6-2/TRBV6-3

CDR3nt: TGTGCCATCAGGGCGACAGGGGAGGTAGCGAAGAACACCGGGGAGCTGTTTTTT
CDR3aa: CAIRATGEVAKNTGELFF
d_gene: TRBD1
j_gene: TRBJ2-2
abundance: -
v_gene: TRBV10-3

CDR3nt: TGTGCCAGCAGCCCCCCCAGGGACACTGAAGCTTTCTTT
CDR3aa: CASSPPRDTEAFF
d_gene: -
j_gene: TRBJ1-1
abundance: -
v_gene: TRBV4-2

CDR3nt: TGTGCCAGCAGCTCGGACAGGGCTGTGGGCTACACCTTC
CDR3aa: CASSSDRAVGYTF
d_gene: TRBD1
j_gene: TRBJ1-2
abundance: -
v_gene: TRBV11-2

CDR3nt: TGTGCCAGCTCCCCTGGGGCAGGGAACTACGAGCAGTACTTC
CDR3aa: CASSPGAGNYEQYF
d_gene: -
j_gene: TRBJ2-7
abundance: -
v_gene: TRBV18

CDR3nt: TGTGCCAGTAGTATCCGCGGACTAGCGGCGTACAATGAGCAGTTCTTC
CDR3aa: CASSIRGLAAYNEQFF
d_gene: TRBD2
j_gene: TRBJ2-1
abundance: -
v_gene: TRBV19

CDR3nt: TGTGCCAGCAGCAAAGACAGGGCACGCACCGGGGAGCTGTTTTTT
CDR3aa: CASSKDRARTGELFF
d_gene: TRBD1
j_gene: TRBJ2-2
abundance: -
v_gene: TRBV5-8

CDR3nt: TGCAGTGCAGAGACGAACACTGAAGCTTTCTTT
CDR3aa: CSAETNTEAFF
d_gene: -
j_gene: TRBJ1-1
abundance: -
v_gene: TRBV20-1

CDR3nt: TGTGCCAGCAGTTCGGTATCCAATCTCTACGAGCAGTACTTC
CDR3aa: CASSSVSNLYEQYF
d_gene: -
j_gene: TRBJ2-7
abundance: -
v_gene: TRBV6-2/TRBV6-3

CDR3nt: TGTGCCAGCACTGGCGGGTTCGAGCAGTACTTC
CDR3aa: CASTGGFEQYF
d_gene: -
j_gene: TRBJ2-7
abundance: -
v_gene: TRBV6-5

CDR3nt: TGTGCCAGCAGGTTCAGACAGGGCTACTACGAGCAGTACTTC
CDR3aa: CASRFRQGYYEQYF
d_gene: TRBD1
j_gene: TRBJ2-7
abundance: -
v_gene: TRBV27

CDR3nt: TGTGCCATCCGGCGCACAGGGCACAATAGCAATCAGCCCCAGCATTTT
CDR3aa: CAIRRTGHNSNQPQHF
d_gene: -
j_gene: TRBJ1-5
abundance: -
v_gene: TRBV28